This T cell receptor (beta chain) is from a study of T cell repertoires in cytomegalovirus infection. Study-wide background: The authors used CMV epitopes that were HLA-C-restricted (recently identified) and HLA-B-restricted (well studied).

One entry per CDR3 protein results from TCRdb running MiXCR on the reads. This repertoire shows about a million distinct CDR3 sequences, around 30% found once; its top ten account for about 14%. As concerns this clonotype: Its antigen is still unknown.

Regarding the study as a whole: HLA-C-restricted TCR beta clonotypes specific for CMV led the ex vivo response.

V dropped 7 bases and J dropped 1 base, with 16 bases sitting between them. This CDR3 contains 15 residues. The germline V gene has CDR1 SEHNR and CDR2 FQNEAQ (reference sequence). Specimen: cultured CD8+ T cells from PBMCs, collected from culture after CMV antigen stimulation. The receptor was derived from a human donor in good health (CMV status not recorded). Some clones in this sample may be carry-over from other donors' samples. The chain is built from TRBV7-9 and TRBJ1-1, with D maybe TRBD1 (5 bases). The CDR3 region has the DNA TGTGCCAGCACCGACACCTCAGGGAGGAACACTGAAGCTTTCTTT. This encodes CASTDTSGRNTEAFF. The full variable domain, completed using reference TRBV7-9 and TRBJ1-1, is DTGVSQNPRHKITKRGQNVTFRCDPISEHNRLYWYRQTLGQGPEFLTYFQNEAQLEKSRLLSDRFSAERPKGSFSTLEIQRTEQGDSAMYLCASTDTSGRNTEAFFGQGTRLTVV.